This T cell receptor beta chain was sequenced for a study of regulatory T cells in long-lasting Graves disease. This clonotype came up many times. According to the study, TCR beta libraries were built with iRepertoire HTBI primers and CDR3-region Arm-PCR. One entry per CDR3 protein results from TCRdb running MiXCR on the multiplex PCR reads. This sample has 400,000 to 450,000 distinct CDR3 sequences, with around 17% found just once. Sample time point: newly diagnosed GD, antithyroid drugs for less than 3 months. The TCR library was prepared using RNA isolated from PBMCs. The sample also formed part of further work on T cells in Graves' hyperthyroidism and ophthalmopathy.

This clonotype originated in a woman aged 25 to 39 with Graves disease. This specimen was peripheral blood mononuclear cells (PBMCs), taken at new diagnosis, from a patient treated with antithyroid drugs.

The CDR3 loop reads CSASRGQDYGYTF. The CDR3 coding sequence is TGCAGTGCTAGCAGGGGGCAGGACTATGGCTACACCTTC. This rearrangement joins TRBV20-1 to TRBJ1-2; 8 nucleotides agree with TRBD1. The V and J ends lost 3 bases and 3 bases, in that order; junction bases with no gene match: 3. The CDR3 contains 13 residues. Germline V gene sequence: CDR1 DFQATT, CDR2 SNEGSKA (reference sequence).